This T cell receptor beta chain was captured by sequencing in a study of blood T cell repertoires in COVID-19. Study in general: The samples span acute and convalescent COVID-19 from the United States, Italy and Spain. In each case, the material was cDNA or gDNA derived from T cells, B-cell-depleted T cells, or PBMCs.

CDR3 length: 14 amino acids. Germline V CDR1 and CDR2: SGDLS, YYNGEE. Trimming at V came to 0 bases and at J to 3 bases, leaving 2 bases not matched to a gene. How the authors handled the data: Amplification with reference gene primers provided the estimates of nucleated cell counts. Assay used: immunoSEQ multiplex PCR; TCRdb lists only in-frame clones, some missing. D and trimming were read from the DNA, whereas the V and J calls and clone size are those reported in that table. The data contain 130,000 to 150,000 clones, about 86% of them singletons. The chain employs TRBV9 and TRBJ2-5, with TRBD2 matching over 7 bases. Sequencing was performed on peripheral blood. This clonotype was obtained from a woman aged 80 or older with acute or convalescent COVID-19. CDR3: CASSVVSGEETQYF. The DNA for the CDR3 is TGTGCCAGCAGCGTAGTAAGCGGGGAAGAGACCCAGTACTTC.